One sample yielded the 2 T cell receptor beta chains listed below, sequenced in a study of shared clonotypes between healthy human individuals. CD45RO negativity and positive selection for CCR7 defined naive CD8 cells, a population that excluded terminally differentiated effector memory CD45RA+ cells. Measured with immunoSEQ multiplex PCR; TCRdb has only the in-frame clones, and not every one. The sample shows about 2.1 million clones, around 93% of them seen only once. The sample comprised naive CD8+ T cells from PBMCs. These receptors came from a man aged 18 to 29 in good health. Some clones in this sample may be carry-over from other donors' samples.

Here the CDR3 reads CASSPPGTSGYYSYNEQFF. The CDR3 nucleotides read TGTGCCAGCAGCCCCCCCGGGACTAGCGGATATTACTCCTACAATGAGCAGTTCTTC. This chain links TRBV28 with TRBJ2-1; TRBD2 aligns across 11 bases. Germline V gives CDR1 MDHEN, CDR2 SYDVKM. The V segment lost 6 bases and the J segment 0 bases; nucleotides outside the gene matches: 13. This CDR3 contains 19 residues.

DNA of the CDR3: TGCGCCAGCAGCGCGGTCAATGACAGGGGCTTCTACAATGAGCAGTTCTTC. Protein: CASSAVNDRGFYNEQFF. This chain uses TRBV5-1 with TRBJ2-1, with 8 bases aligning to TRBD1. In germline, CDR1 is SGHRS, CDR2 YFSETQ. The CDR3 is made up of 17 amino acids. V gave up 4 bases and J gave up 3 bases; unmatched junction bases: 12.